The rows below give T cell receptor beta chains drawn from one sample of a study of technical replicates of blood from several donors. Only in-frame clones appear in the TCRdb table, and some are missing; sequencing was by immunoSEQ multiplex PCR. The repertoire holds 9,500 to 15,000 clones, with approximately 94% as singletons. Sequenced material: PBMCs. The receptors here all came from a human donor in good health. Both conserved end residues are part of each CDR3. Fields, in order: D gene, J gene, V gene, clone size, CDR3 protein, CDR3 DNA. D genes are given only for firm matches. Clone size is not always given. Where it is, it says once, few, many or a class for expanded clones.

d_gene: TRBD1
j_gene: TRBJ1-4
v_gene: TRBV6-5
abundance: .
CDR3aa: CASSYQSQGALFF
CDR3nt: TGTGCCAGCAGTTACCAAAGTCAGGGGGCACTGTTTTTT

d_gene: .
j_gene: TRBJ1-6
v_gene: TRBV25-1
abundance: .
CDR3aa: CAGTNSPLHF
CDR3nt: TGTGCCGGGACAAATTCACCCCTCCACTTT

d_gene: TRBD2
j_gene: TRBJ2-3
v_gene: TRBV6-1
abundance: .
CDR3aa: CATGGSVADTQYF
CDR3nt: TGTGCGACGGGAGGGAGTGTCGCAGATACGCAGTATTTT

d_gene: .
j_gene: TRBJ1-1
v_gene: TRBV6-1
abundance: .
CDR3aa: CASSRRGDTEAFF
CDR3nt: TGTGCCAGCAGTAGACGGGGGGACACTGAAGCTTTCTTT

d_gene: TRBD1
j_gene: TRBJ2-1
v_gene: TRBV6-6
abundance: once
CDR3aa: CASSSQGAYNEQFF
CDR3nt: TGTGCCAGCAGTTCACAGGGGGCCTACAATGAGCAGTTCTTC

d_gene: .
j_gene: TRBJ2-5
v_gene: TRBV14
abundance: .
CDR3aa: CASSRRQNPQETQYF
CDR3nt: TGTGCCAGCAGCCGACGACAGAACCCTCAAGAGACCCAGTACTTC

d_gene: .
j_gene: TRBJ2-7
v_gene: TRBV9
abundance: .
CDR3aa: CASSVGGEDEQYF
CDR3nt: TGTGCCAGCAGCGTAGGAGGCGAAGACGAGCAGTACTTC

d_gene: .
j_gene: TRBJ2-2
v_gene: TRBV12-5
abundance: .
CDR3aa: CASGAQGGELFF
CDR3nt: TGTGCTAGTGGTGCACAGGGCGGGGAGCTGTTTTTT

d_gene: .
j_gene: TRBJ1-1
v_gene: TRBV11-2
abundance: .
CDR3aa: CASSSGWGGAEAFF
CDR3nt: TGTGCCAGCAGCTCTGGGTGGGGGGGAGCTGAAGCTTTCTTT

d_gene: TRBD2
j_gene: TRBJ2-1
v_gene: TRBV19
abundance: .
CDR3aa: CANTKLAAGVDEQFF
CDR3nt: TGTGCCAATACCAAACTAGCGGCGGGAGTGGATGAGCAGTTCTTC

d_gene: TRBD1
j_gene: TRBJ2-1
v_gene: TRBV10-2
abundance: .
CDR3aa: CASSRFGQARDNEQFF
CDR3nt: TGCGCTAGCAGTCGTTTCGGACAGGCTAGGGACAATGAGCAGTTCTTC

d_gene: TRBD1
j_gene: TRBJ2-7
v_gene: TRBV19
abundance: .
CDR3aa: CASRTGAGEQYF
CDR3nt: TGTGCCAGTAGGACAGGGGCTGGCGAGCAGTACTTC

d_gene: TRBD1
j_gene: TRBJ1-3
v_gene: TRBV5-1
abundance: few
CDR3aa: CASSLTTGASGNTIYF
CDR3nt: TGCGCCAGCAGCTTAACGACAGGGGCTAGTGGAAACACCATATATTTT

d_gene: .
j_gene: TRBJ2-7
v_gene: TRBV19
abundance: once
CDR3aa: CASGRDLSYEQYF
CDR3nt: TGTGCCAGTGGCCGGGACTTATCCTACGAGCAGTACTTC

d_gene: .
j_gene: TRBJ1-5
v_gene: TRBV7-6
abundance: .
CDR3aa: CASSLAQNQPQHF
CDR3nt: TGTGCCAGCAGCTTAGCACAGAATCAGCCCCAGCATTTT

d_gene: TRBD1
j_gene: TRBJ1-1
v_gene: TRBV7-9
abundance: once
CDR3aa: CASSPGDRGSTEAFF
CDR3nt: TGTGCCAGCAGCCCGGGGGACAGGGGGTCTACTGAAGCTTTCTTT

d_gene: .
j_gene: TRBJ2-7
v_gene: TRBV19
abundance: .
CDR3aa: CASSIGTSSYEQYF
CDR3nt: TGTGCCAGTAGTATCGGGACAAGCTCCTACGAGCAGTACTTC

d_gene: TRBD2
j_gene: TRBJ2-2
v_gene: TRBV6-5
abundance: .
CDR3aa: CASSLGLAQNTGELFF
CDR3nt: TGTGCCAGCAGTTTAGGACTAGCGCAAAACACCGGGGAGCTGTTTTTT

d_gene: TRBD1
j_gene: TRBJ1-4
v_gene: TRBV18
abundance: .
CDR3aa: CASSPDRDEKLFF
CDR3nt: TGTGCCAGCTCCCCGGACAGGGATGAAAAACTGTTTTTT

d_gene: TRBD1
j_gene: TRBJ2-7
v_gene: TRBV5-8
abundance: .
CDR3aa: CASSREDRNTYEQYF
CDR3nt: TGTGCCAGCAGCCGAGAGGACAGGAACACCTACGAGCAGTACTTC

d_gene: TRBD1
j_gene: TRBJ1-5
v_gene: TRBV6-4
abundance: .
CDR3aa: CASSQTGYGNQPQHF
CDR3nt: TGTGCCAGCAGCCAGACAGGGTACGGCAATCAGCCCCAGCATTTT

d_gene: TRBD2
j_gene: TRBJ2-1
v_gene: TRBV18
abundance: .
CDR3aa: CASSPPSGNYNEQFF
CDR3nt: TGTGCCAGCTCACCACCTAGCGGGAACTACAATGAGCAGTTCTTC

d_gene: .
j_gene: TRBJ2-1
v_gene: TRBV19
abundance: once
CDR3aa: CASSYRVNEQFF
CDR3nt: TGTGCCAGTAGCTACAGGGTCAATGAGCAGTTCTTC

d_gene: .
j_gene: TRBJ2-2
v_gene: TRBV9
abundance: .
CDR3aa: CASRLGGLDTGELFF
CDR3nt: TGTGCCAGCCGCTTGGGGGGGCTGGACACCGGGGAGCTGTTTTTT

d_gene: TRBD1
j_gene: TRBJ1-5
v_gene: TRBV30
abundance: .
CDR3aa: CAWSQGQGQPQHF
CDR3nt: TGTGCCTGGAGTCAGGGACAGGGACAGCCCCAGCATTTT

d_gene: .
j_gene: TRBJ1-5
v_gene: TRBV28
abundance: .
CDR3aa: CASSLSGTPNQPQHF
CDR3nt: TGTGCCAGCAGTCTATCCGGGACACCCAATCAGCCCCAGCATTTT

d_gene: .
j_gene: TRBJ1-1
v_gene: TRBV10-2
abundance: .
CDR3aa: CASSVQGGTEAFF
CDR3nt: TGCGCCAGCAGTGTGCAGGGTGGCACTGAAGCTTTCTTT

d_gene: TRBD1
j_gene: TRBJ2-5
v_gene: TRBV7-9
abundance: .
CDR3aa: CASSLSTGGETQYF
CDR3nt: TGTGCCAGCAGCCTATCGACAGGGGGAGAGACCCAGTACTTC

d_gene: TRBD2
j_gene: TRBJ2-1
v_gene: TRBV6-5
abundance: .
CDR3aa: CASSYGTSGRGLRQFF
CDR3nt: TGTGCCAGCAGTTACGGGACTAGCGGGAGAGGGTTAAGGCAGTTCTTC

d_gene: TRBD2
j_gene: TRBJ2-3
v_gene: TRBV11-3
abundance: .
CDR3aa: CASSLSGTSLTDTQYF
CDR3nt: TGTGCCAGCAGCTTATCCGGGACTAGCCTAACAGATACGCAGTATTTT

d_gene: .
j_gene: TRBJ1-2
v_gene: TRBV6-5
abundance: .
CDR3aa: CASRNYPNYGYTF
CDR3nt: TGTGCCAGCCGAAACTATCCTAACTATGGCTACACCTTC

d_gene: .
j_gene: TRBJ2-5
v_gene: TRBV2
abundance: .
CDR3aa: CAGSLRLQETQYF
CDR3nt: TGTGCCGGATCCCTTAGACTCCAAGAGACCCAGTACTTC

d_gene: .
j_gene: TRBJ2-1
v_gene: TRBV19
abundance: once
CDR3aa: CASSPRAVGNEQFF
CDR3nt: TGTGCCAGTAGTCCCCGTGCGGTTGGGAATGAGCAGTTCTTC

d_gene: .
j_gene: TRBJ2-1
v_gene: TRBV10-3
abundance: .
CDR3aa: CAISSGLGGGPYNEQFF
CDR3nt: TGTGCCATCAGTTCGGGATTAGGGGGGGGTCCCTACAATGAGCAGTTCTTC

d_gene: .
j_gene: TRBJ1-5
v_gene: TRBV6-1
abundance: .
CDR3aa: CASSEWAGTDQPQHF
CDR3nt: TGTGCCAGCAGTGAATGGGCCGGGACTGATCAGCCCCAGCATTTT

d_gene: TRBD1
j_gene: TRBJ1-5
v_gene: TRBV27
abundance: .
CDR3aa: CATRRGQGDQPQHF
CDR3nt: TGTGCCACCAGAAGGGGACAGGGAGATCAGCCCCAGCATTTT

d_gene: TRBD1
j_gene: TRBJ1-1
v_gene: TRBV19
abundance: once
CDR3aa: CASRVQGAQNTEAFF
CDR3nt: TGTGCCAGTAGAGTTCAGGGGGCGCAGAACACTGAAGCTTTCTTT

d_gene: TRBD2
j_gene: TRBJ2-1
v_gene: TRBV27
abundance: .
CDR3aa: CASSLSGNEYNEQFF
CDR3nt: TGTGCCAGCAGTCTTAGCGGGAATGAATACAATGAGCAGTTCTTC

d_gene: .
j_gene: TRBJ2-7
v_gene: TRBV30
abundance: .
CDR3aa: CAWSVNIDSYEQYF
CDR3nt: TGTGCCTGGAGTGTTAATATAGACAGTTACGAGCAGTACTTC

d_gene: .
j_gene: TRBJ2-2
v_gene: TRBV6-1
abundance: .
CDR3aa: CASSGPGGGELFF
CDR3nt: TGTGCCAGCAGTGGCCCCGGGGGAGGGGAGCTGTTTTTT

d_gene: TRBD1
j_gene: TRBJ1-5
v_gene: TRBV5-1
abundance: .
CDR3aa: CASSFTGGLNQPQHF
CDR3nt: TGCGCCAGCAGCTTCACAGGGGGACTCAATCAGCCCCAGCATTTT

d_gene: .
j_gene: TRBJ2-7
v_gene: TRBV5-1
abundance: .
CDR3aa: CASSLGDSREQYF
CDR3nt: TGCGCCAGCAGCTTGGGGGACTCTCGCGAGCAGTACTTC

d_gene: .
j_gene: TRBJ2-7
v_gene: TRBV27
abundance: .
CDR3aa: CASSSLSYEQYF
CDR3nt: TGTGCCAGCAGTTCCCTCTCCTACGAGCAGTACTTC

d_gene: TRBD2
j_gene: TRBJ2-3
v_gene: TRBV30
abundance: .
CDR3aa: CAWSPPGLAGKSTDTQYF
CDR3nt: TGTGCCTGGAGCCCCCCGGGACTAGCGGGGAAAAGCACAGATACGCAGTATTTT

d_gene: .
j_gene: TRBJ2-6
v_gene: TRBV18
abundance: .
CDR3aa: CASSSWTAGANVLTF
CDR3nt: TGTGCCAGCTCATCTTGGACAGCTGGGGCCAACGTCCTGACTTTC

d_gene: TRBD2
j_gene: TRBJ2-2
v_gene: TRBV29-1
abundance: .
CDR3aa: CSGIAGSGELFF
CDR3nt: TGCAGCGGCATAGCGGGGTCCGGGGAGCTGTTTTTT

d_gene: TRBD2
j_gene: TRBJ2-1
v_gene: TRBV9
abundance: .
CDR3aa: CASSVAAGGNHNEQFF
CDR3nt: TGTGCCAGCAGCGTAGCAGCGGGAGGGAACCACAATGAGCAGTTCTTC

d_gene: .
j_gene: TRBJ1-4
v_gene: TRBV5-5
abundance: .
CDR3aa: CASMPGQLNEKLFF
CDR3nt: TGTGCCAGTATGCCTGGGCAACTTAATGAAAAACTGTTTTTT

d_gene: .
j_gene: TRBJ2-7
v_gene: TRBV5-4
abundance: .
CDR3aa: CASSSPRGSYEQYF
CDR3nt: TGTGCCAGCAGCTCTCCCAGGGGTTCCTACGAGCAGTACTTC

d_gene: TRBD1
j_gene: TRBJ2-1
v_gene: TRBV5-4
abundance: once
CDR3aa: CASSSGTGGNEQFF
CDR3nt: TGTGCCAGCAGCTCGGGGACAGGGGGCAATGAGCAGTTCTTC

d_gene: .
j_gene: TRBJ2-7
v_gene: TRBV2
abundance: .
CDR3aa: CASRQGTYEQYF
CDR3nt: TGTGCCAGCAGACAGGGCACGTACGAGCAGTACTTC

d_gene: .
j_gene: TRBJ1-2
v_gene: TRBV28
abundance: .
CDR3aa: CATILDSLNHYGYTF
CDR3nt: TGTGCAACTATCTTGGACAGCCTTAACCACTATGGCTACACCTTC

d_gene: .
j_gene: TRBJ2-7
v_gene: TRBV10-1
abundance: .
CDR3aa: CASSRQDSSYEQYF
CDR3nt: TGCGCCAGCAGCCGACAGGATAGCTCCTACGAGCAGTACTTC

d_gene: TRBD1
j_gene: TRBJ2-1
v_gene: TRBV18
abundance: .
CDR3aa: CASSPPGQSSYNEQFF
CDR3nt: TGTGCCAGCTCACCTCCGGGACAGAGCTCCTACAATGAGCAGTTCTTC